This T cell receptor beta chain was retrieved from a study of T cells in Graves' hyperthyroidism and ophthalmopathy. RNA transcripts provided the source from which TCR beta CDR3 regions were amplified. An initial round of RT-PCR targeting the TCR CDR3 relied on the HTBI primer set. In TCRdb, the multiplex PCR reads were re-called with MiXCR into one record per CDR3 protein. The data hold about 270,000 distinct CDR3 sequences, with around 26% observed a single time. The CDR3 is 15 residues long. Germline V gene data show CDR1 as DFQATT and CDR2 as SNEGSKA (reference sequence). The rearrangement uses TRBV20-1 and TRBJ1-1, with 7 bases aligning to TRBD1. Source material: blood. The TCR comes from a woman in her 40s with Graves' ophthalmopathy. The CDR3 loop is CSSTRDSRRNTEAFF. CDR3 sequence (DNA): TGCTCCTCTACCCGGGACAGCCGAAGGAACACTGAAGCTTTCTTT.